This is a list of T cell receptor beta chains from one sample in a study of STAT5B mutations in CD4+ large granular lymphocyte leukemia. Clones were sequenced by immunoSEQ multiplex PCR, and TCRdb holds only the in-frame ones, with some missing. The table records just over 25,000 clones, under 90% of them present only once. What was sequenced was CD4+ T cells from blood buffy coats. The receptors derive from a human donor in good health. Each CDR3 is given with its conserved first and last residue. Fields, in order: D gene, V gene, J gene, clone size, CDR3 DNA, CDR3 protein. D genes are given only for firm matches. Expanded clones get a size class; other rows say once, few or many, or leave the size out.

>NA|TRBV27|TRBJ2-3|NA
TGTGCCAACCCCACCCGGGAGCAGTATTTT
CANPTREQYF
>NA|TRBV5-6|TRBJ1-1|few
TGTGCCAGCAGCTTTCAGGGCTCCACGACTGAAGCTTTCTTT
CASSFQGSTTEAFF
>NA|TRBV2|TRBJ1-4|NA
TGTGCCAGCAGTGAAGTTGGTCAGTCTAATGAAAAACTGTTTTTT
CASSEVGQSNEKLFF
>TRBD1|TRBV7-8|TRBJ2-2|NA
TGTGCCAGCAGCTCCCGGACAGGGGGCCTCGCCGGGGAGCTGTTTTTT
CASSSRTGGLAGELFF
>NA|TRBV28|TRBJ1-4|NA
TGTGCCAGCAGTTATCACGGTGAAAAACTGTTTTTT
CASSYHGEKLFF
>TRBD1|TRBV5-4|TRBJ2-1|NA
TGTGCCAGCAGCTTGGGCGGTCGGACAGGGGGCTACAATGAGCAGTTCTTC
CASSLGGRTGGYNEQFF
>TRBD2|TRBV6-1|TRBJ2-4|NA
TGTGCCAGCAGTGAAGCGCTTCCCTTTAGCGGGGGCAAAAAAAACATTCAGTACTTC
CASSEALPFSGGKKNIQYF
>TRBD1|TRBV6-6|TRBJ1-5|NA
TGTGCCAGCACGAGGGGGACAGCGAGGGCCCAGCCCCAGCATTTT
CASTRGTARAQPQHF
>NA|TRBV2|TRBJ1-2|NA
TGTGCCAGCAGTTCATCCCTAGGTACCGTCTATGGCTACACCTTC
CASSSSLGTVYGYTF
>NA|TRBV4-1|TRBJ1-3|NA
TGCGCCAGCAGCCAAGAGTATACAATCTCTGGAAACACCATATATTTT
CASSQEYTISGNTIYF
>TRBD2|TRBV27|TRBJ2-3|NA
TGTGCCAGCAGTCCGAGACTAGCCGGAAGCACAGATACGCAGTATTTT
CASSPRLAGSTDTQYF
>TRBD1|TRBV9|TRBJ1-2|NA
TGTGCCAGCAGCGTAGCGGGACAGGGGCTCCGGAACACCTTC
CASSVAGQGLRNTF
>NA|TRBV2|TRBJ1-2|NA
TGTGCCAGCAGTGAAGCGCTTTGGTCCGATGGCTACACCTTC
CASSEALWSDGYTF
>NA|TRBV5-8|TRBJ2-7|NA
TGTGCCAGCAACTCTAACGGCGGGACGGGCTACGAGCAGTACTTC
CASNSNGGTGYEQYF
>TRBD1|TRBV5-1|TRBJ1-1|NA
TGCGCCAGCAGGGACGTCCTCGGACAGGGGGCTGAAGCTTTCTTT
CASRDVLGQGAEAFF
>NA|TRBV6-5|TRBJ2-1|NA
TGTGCCAGCACCGAATCCCCACAGGGCTATGAGCAGTTCTTC
CASTESPQGYEQFF
>NA|TRBV28|TRBJ2-3|NA
TGTGCCAGCAGTTTATGGGGGCGAGTAGATACGCAGTATTTT
CASSLWGRVDTQYF
>TRBD1|TRBV15|TRBJ2-5|NA
TGTGCCACCAGCAGCGGGACAGGTCAAGAGACCCAGTACTTC
CATSSGTGQETQYF
>TRBD2|TRBV6-4|TRBJ2-1|NA
TGTGCCAGCAGTGACACCCGGACTAGCGGAGAATACAATGAGCAGTTCTTC
CASSDTRTSGEYNEQFF
>NA|TRBV7-2|TRBJ2-6|NA
TGTGCCAGCAGCCACGGGACACAACTCTCTGGGGCCAACGTCCTGACTTTC
CASSHGTQLSGANVLTF
>TRBD1|TRBV2|TRBJ2-3|once
TGTGCCAGCAGTGAAGCGCTTCAGGGGGATGTCCTGTATTTT
CASSEALQGDVLYF
>NA|TRBV10-1|TRBJ2-2|NA
TGCGCCAGCAGTGAGCAGGCCACCGGCAGCGTGGCGGGGGAGCTGTTTTTT
CASSEQATGSVAGELFF
>NA|TRBV4-2|TRBJ2-1|NA
TGTGCCAGCAGCCAAGGGGCAGGCTACAATGAGCAGTTCTTC
CASSQGAGYNEQFF
>NA|TRBV19|TRBJ1-5|once
TGTGCCAGTAGGAGCCTACTTATGGGGCTTAATCAGCCCCAGCATTTT
CASRSLLMGLNQPQHF
>TRBD2|TRBV19|TRBJ2-3|NA
TGTGCCAGTAGTACGGGACTAGCGGGACGAGATACGCAGTATTTT
CASSTGLAGRDTQYF
>NA|TRBV7-2|TRBJ1-2|NA
TGTGCCAGCAGCTTAGAGGGGCGAGGCGGAAACTATGGCTACACCTTC
CASSLEGRGGNYGYTF
>TRBD1|TRBV28|TRBJ1-3|NA
TGTGCCAGCAGGACAGGGGCTGGAAACACCATATATTTT
CASRTGAGNTIYF
>NA|TRBV19|TRBJ2-7|few
TGTGCCAGTAGTCCCCAGACAGGCTCCTACGAGCAGTACTTC
CASSPQTGSYEQYF
>NA|TRBV19|TRBJ1-3|NA
TGTGCCAGTAGTAGGGGCTCACGAAACACCATATATTTT
CASSRGSRNTIYF
>TRBD2|TRBV4-2|TRBJ2-3|NA
TGTGCCAGCACCAAAACAGGGACTAGCGGGAGAGATACGCAGTATTTT
CASTKTGTSGRDTQYF
>NA|TRBV9|TRBJ1-1|few
TGTGCCAGCAGCGTACAGATGAACACTGAAGCTTTCTTT
CASSVQMNTEAFF
>TRBD1|TRBV19|TRBJ1-2|once
TGTGCCAGCGAACGGACAGGCGGCTCCCGGGCCTATGGCTACACCTTC
CASERTGGSRAYGYTF
>TRBD2|TRBV27|TRBJ2-3|NA
TGTGCCAGCAGTTTTGGGACTAGAACAGATACGCAGTATTTT
CASSFGTRTDTQYF
>NA|TRBV28|TRBJ2-3|NA
TGTGCCAGCAGTTCAGAAACCCCGGGACCCCGGGCCAGGACAGATACGCAGTATTTT
CASSSETPGPRARTDTQYF
>TRBD1|TRBV7-9|TRBJ1-2|NA
TGTGCCAGCAGCCGCCTCGGACAGGGTCTTGATTATGGCTACACCTTC
CASSRLGQGLDYGYTF
>NA|TRBV11-2|TRBJ1-6|once
TGTGCCAGCAGCCCGTCGTCGGGGCTCCCCCTCCACTTT
CASSPSSGLPLHF
>NA|TRBV10-3|TRBJ1-2|NA
TGTGCCATCAGTGAGCCGAAAGGCTACACCTTC
CAISEPKGYTF
>NA|TRBV20-1|TRBJ1-1|NA
TGCAGTGCCCCGCGGGGGCCAAGAGCTTTCTTT
CSAPRGPRAFF
>TRBD2|TRBV5-4|TRBJ2-7|NA
TGTGCCAGCAGCGCCCTGACTAGCGGGAGTTACGAGCAGTACTTC
CASSALTSGSYEQYF
>NA|TRBV5-6|TRBJ2-7|NA
TGTGCCAGCAGCTGGGACTGGGGCGAGCAGTACTTC
CASSWDWGEQYF
>NA|TRBV6-5|TRBJ2-2|few
TGTGCCAGCAGTAATCACCAGGGTGTCGGGGAGCTGTTTTTT
CASSNHQGVGELFF
>NA|TRBV2|TRBJ2-2|NA
TGTGCCAGCAGGCTCGCAGGGCTGTTTTTT
CASRLAGLFF
>TRBD2|TRBV6-8|TRBJ2-3|NA
TGTGCCAGCAGTTACGGGGGACTAGCGGGGCACACAGATACGCAGTATTTT
CASSYGGLAGHTDTQYF
>NA|TRBV2|TRBJ2-1|few
TGTGCCAGCAGTGGCCGTGGGGTGAGCTACAATGAGCAGTTCTTC
CASSGRGVSYNEQFF
>TRBD2|TRBV7-2|TRBJ2-1|NA
TGTGCCAGCAGCCTGATGGCGGGGGATGAGCAGTTCTTC
CASSLMAGDEQFF